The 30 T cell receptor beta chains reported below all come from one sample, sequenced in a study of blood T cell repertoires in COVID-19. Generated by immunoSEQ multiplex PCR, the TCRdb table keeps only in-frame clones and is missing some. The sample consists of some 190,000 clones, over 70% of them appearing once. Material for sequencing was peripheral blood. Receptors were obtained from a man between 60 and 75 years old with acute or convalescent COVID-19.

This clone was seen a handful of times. CDR3 sequence: CASSEAGTGFNEQYF. The CDR3 DNA follows: TGTGCCAGCAGTGAGGCCGGGACAGGATTCAACGAGCAGTACTTC. The V gene is TRBV6-1, the J gene TRBJ2-7; 8 nucleotides align to TRBD1. J lost 5 bases, V lost 3 bases, and 9 bases had no gene match. Germline V gene data show CDR1 as MNHNS and CDR2 as SASEGT. The CDR3 consists of 15 residues.

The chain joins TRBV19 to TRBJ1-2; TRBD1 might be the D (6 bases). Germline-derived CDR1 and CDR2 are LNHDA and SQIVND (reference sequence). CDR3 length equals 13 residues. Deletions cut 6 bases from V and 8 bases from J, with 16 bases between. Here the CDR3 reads CASSSQGSGGYTF. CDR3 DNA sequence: TGTGCCAGTAGCTCCCAGGGGTCGGGCGGCTACACCTTC.

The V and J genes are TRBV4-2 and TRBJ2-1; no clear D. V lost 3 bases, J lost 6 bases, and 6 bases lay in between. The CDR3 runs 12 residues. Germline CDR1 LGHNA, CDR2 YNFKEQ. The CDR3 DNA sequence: TGTGCCAGCAGCCAGGAGAGCAATGAGCAGTTCTTC. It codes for CASSQESNEQFF.

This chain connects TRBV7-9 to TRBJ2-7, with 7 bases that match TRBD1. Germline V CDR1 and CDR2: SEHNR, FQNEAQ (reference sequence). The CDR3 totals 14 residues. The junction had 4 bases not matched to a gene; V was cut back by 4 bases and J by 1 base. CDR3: CASSSGQVSYEQYF. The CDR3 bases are TGTGCCAGCAGCTCCGGACAGGTATCCTACGAGCAGTACTTC.

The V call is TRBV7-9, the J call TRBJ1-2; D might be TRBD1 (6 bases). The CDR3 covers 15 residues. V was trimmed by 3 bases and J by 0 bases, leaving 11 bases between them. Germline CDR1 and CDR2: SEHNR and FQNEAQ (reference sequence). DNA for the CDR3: TGTGCCAGCAGCTTTGGACAGCCCACTAACTATGGCTACACCTTC. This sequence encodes CASSFGQPTNYGYTF. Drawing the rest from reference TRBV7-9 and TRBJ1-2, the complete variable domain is DTGVSQNPRHKITKRGQNVTFRCDPISEHNRLYWYRQTLGQGPEFLTYFQNEAQLEKSRLLSDRFSAERPKGSFSTLEIQRTEQGDSAMYLCASSFGQPTNYGYTFGSGTRLTVV.

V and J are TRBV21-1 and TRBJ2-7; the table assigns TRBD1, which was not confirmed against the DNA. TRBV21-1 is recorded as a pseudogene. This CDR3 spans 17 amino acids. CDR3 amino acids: CASSKHGVRRGDYEQYF. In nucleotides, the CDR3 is TGTGCCAGCAGCAAACACGGGGTTCGCAGGGGGGACTACGAGCAGTACTTC.

Here the CDR3 reads CASTRFGQGYLDSGNTIYF. DNA for the CDR3: TGTGCCAGTACCCGGTTCGGCCAGGGCTACCTCGACTCTGGAAACACCATATATTTT. The genes are TRBV19 and TRBJ1-3, with D perhaps TRBD1 (5 bases). The CDR3 runs 19 residues. The germline CDR1 and CDR2 sequences are LNHDA and SQIVND (reference sequence). V lost 7 bases, J lost 0 bases, and 25 bases lay in between.

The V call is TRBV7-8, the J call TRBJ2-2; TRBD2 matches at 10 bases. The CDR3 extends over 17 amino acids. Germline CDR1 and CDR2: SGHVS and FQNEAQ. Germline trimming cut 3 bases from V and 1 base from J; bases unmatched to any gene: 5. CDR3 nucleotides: TGTGCCAGCAGCTTTAGTAGACTAGCGGGGAACACCGGGGAGCTGTTTTTT. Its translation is CASSFSRLAGNTGELFF.

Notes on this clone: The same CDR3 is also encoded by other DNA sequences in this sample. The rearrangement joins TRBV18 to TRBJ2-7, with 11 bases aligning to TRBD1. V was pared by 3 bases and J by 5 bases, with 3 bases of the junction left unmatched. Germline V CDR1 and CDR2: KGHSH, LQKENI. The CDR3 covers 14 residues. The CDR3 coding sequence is TGTGCCAGCTCACCTGGGACAGGGGGAGACGAGCAGTACTTC. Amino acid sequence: CASSPGTGGDEQYF.

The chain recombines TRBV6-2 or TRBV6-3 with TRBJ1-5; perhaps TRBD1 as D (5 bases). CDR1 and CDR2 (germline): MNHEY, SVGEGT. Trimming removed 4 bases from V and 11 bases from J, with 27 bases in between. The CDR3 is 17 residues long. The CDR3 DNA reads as TGTGCCAGCAGTTCGGAGCAGGGTGTGTGGGTCGGTCGGGCCCAGCATTTT. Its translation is CASSSEQGVWVGRAQHF.

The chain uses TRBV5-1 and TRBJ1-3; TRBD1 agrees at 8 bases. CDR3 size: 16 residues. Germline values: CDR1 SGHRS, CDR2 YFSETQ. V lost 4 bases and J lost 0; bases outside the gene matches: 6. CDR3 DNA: TGCGCCAGCAGCCCCGGGACAGGAAACTCTGGAAACACCATATATTTT. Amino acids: CASSPGTGNSGNTIYF.

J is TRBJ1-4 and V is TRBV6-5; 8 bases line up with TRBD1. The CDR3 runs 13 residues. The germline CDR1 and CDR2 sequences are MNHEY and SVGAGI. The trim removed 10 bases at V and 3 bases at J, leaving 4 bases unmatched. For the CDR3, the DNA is TGTGCCACTTCGGACAGGGCTAATGAAAAACTGTTTTTT. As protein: CATSDRANEKLFF.

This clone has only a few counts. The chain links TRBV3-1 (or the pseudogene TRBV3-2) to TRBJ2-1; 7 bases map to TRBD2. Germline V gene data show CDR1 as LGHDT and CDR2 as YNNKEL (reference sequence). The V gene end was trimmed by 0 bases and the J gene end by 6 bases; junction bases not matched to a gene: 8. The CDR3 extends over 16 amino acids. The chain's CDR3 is CASSQEGLAVSNEQFF. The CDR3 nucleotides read TGTGCCAGCAGCCAAGAGGGGCTAGCGGTCTCCAATGAGCAGTTCTTC.

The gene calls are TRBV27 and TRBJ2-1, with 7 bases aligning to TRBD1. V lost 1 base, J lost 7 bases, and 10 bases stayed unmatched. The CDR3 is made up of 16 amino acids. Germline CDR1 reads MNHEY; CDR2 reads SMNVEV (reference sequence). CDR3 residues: CASSLYGTGEMNEQFF. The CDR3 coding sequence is TGTGCCAGCAGTTTATACGGCACAGGGGAAATGAATGAGCAGTTCTTC.

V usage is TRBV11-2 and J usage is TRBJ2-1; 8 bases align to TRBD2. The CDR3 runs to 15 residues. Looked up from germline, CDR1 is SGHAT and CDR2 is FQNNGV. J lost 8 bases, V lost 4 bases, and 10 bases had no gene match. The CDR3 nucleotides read TGTGCCAGCAGCTATTGGAGCGGGAGAAGCGATGAGCAGTTCTTC. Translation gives CASSYWSGRSDEQFF. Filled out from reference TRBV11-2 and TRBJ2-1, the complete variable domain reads EAGVAQSPRYKIIEKRQSVAFWCNPISGHATLYWYQQILGQGPKLLIQFQNNGVVDDSQLPKDRFSAERLKGVDSTLKIQPAKLEDSAVYLCASSYWSGRSDEQFFGPGTRLTVL.

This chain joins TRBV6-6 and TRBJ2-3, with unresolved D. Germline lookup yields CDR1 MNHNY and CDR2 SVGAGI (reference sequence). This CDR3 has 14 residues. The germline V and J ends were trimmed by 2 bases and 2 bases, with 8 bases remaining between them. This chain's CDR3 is CASSYALSTDTQYF. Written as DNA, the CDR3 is TGTGCCAGCAGTTACGCGCTTTCCACAGATACGCAGTATTTT.

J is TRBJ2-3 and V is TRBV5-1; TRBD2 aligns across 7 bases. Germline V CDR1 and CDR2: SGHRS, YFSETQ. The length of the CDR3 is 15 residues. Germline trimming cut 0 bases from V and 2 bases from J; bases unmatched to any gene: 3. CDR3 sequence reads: CASSLGRGYTDTQYF. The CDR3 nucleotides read TGCGCCAGCAGCTTGGGGCGGGGGTACACAGATACGCAGTATTTT.

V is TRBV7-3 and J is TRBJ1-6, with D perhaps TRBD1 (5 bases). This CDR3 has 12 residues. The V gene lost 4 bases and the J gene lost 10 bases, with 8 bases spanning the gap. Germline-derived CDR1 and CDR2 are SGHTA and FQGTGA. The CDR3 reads CASSSGKSPLHF. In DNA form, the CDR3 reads TGTGCCAGCAGCTCAGGGAAATCACCCCTCCACTTT.

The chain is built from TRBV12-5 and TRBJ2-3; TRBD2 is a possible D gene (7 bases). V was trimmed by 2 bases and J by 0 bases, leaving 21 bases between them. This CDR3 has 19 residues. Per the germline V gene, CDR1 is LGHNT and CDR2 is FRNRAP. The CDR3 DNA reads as TGTGCTAGTGGTTTGAAGTTGGGGGGGCTAGCGGAAAGCACAGATACGCAGTATTTT. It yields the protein CASGLKLGGLAESTDTQYF.

CDR3 region: CASSLGRGWDTEAFF. DNA for the CDR3: TGCGCCAGCAGCTTGGGCAGGGGGTGGGATACTGAAGCTTTCTTT. The V and J genes are TRBV5-1 and TRBJ1-1; TRBD1 aligns across 7 bases. CDR1 and CDR2 from the germline V gene are SGHRS and YFSETQ. V lost 0 bases and J lost 5; bases outside the gene matches: 7. This CDR3 has 15 amino acids.

CDR3 in DNA: TGTGCCAGCAGCGTAGGGGACACGGCAACTAATGAAAAACTGTTTTTT. The encoded protein is CASSVGDTATNEKLFF. This chain uses TRBV9 with TRBJ1-4, with TRBD1 as a possible D gene (6 bases). The length of the CDR3 is 16 residues. Trimming left V 0 bases short and J 0 bases short, with 9 bases between. From germline, CDR1 is SGDLS and CDR2 YYNGEE. The full variable domain, rest sourced from reference TRBV9 and TRBJ1-4, is DSGVTQTPKHLITATGQRVTLRCSPRSGDLSVYWYQQSLDQGLQFLIQYYNGEERAKGNILERFSAQQFPDLHSELNLSSLELGDSALYFCASSVGDTATNEKLFFGSGTQLSVL.

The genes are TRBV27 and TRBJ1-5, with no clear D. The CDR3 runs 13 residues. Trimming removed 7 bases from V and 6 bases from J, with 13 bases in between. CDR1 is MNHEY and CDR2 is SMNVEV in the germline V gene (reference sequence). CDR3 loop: CASKAASGQPQHF. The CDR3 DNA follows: TGTGCCAGCAAAGCTGCGTCGGGTCAGCCCCAGCATTTT.

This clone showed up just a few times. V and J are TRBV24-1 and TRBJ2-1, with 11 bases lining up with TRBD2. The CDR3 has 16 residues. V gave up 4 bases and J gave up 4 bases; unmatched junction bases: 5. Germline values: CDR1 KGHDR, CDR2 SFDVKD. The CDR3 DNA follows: TGTGCCACCAGTGACTCCGGGACTAGCGGTTACAATGAGCAGTTCTTC. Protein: CATSDSGTSGYNEQFF.

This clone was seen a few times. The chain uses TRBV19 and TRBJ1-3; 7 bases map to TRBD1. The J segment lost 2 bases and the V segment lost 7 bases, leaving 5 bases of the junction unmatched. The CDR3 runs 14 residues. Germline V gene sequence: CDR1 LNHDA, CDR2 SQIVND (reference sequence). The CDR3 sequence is CASTEGAAGNTIYF. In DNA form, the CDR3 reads TGTGCCAGTACCGAGGGGGCGGCTGGAAACACCATATATTTT.

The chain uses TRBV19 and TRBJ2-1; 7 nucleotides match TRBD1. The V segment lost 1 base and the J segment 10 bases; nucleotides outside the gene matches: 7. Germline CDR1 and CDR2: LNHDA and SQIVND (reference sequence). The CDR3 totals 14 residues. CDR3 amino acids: CASSIANRGPEQFF. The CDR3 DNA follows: TGTGCCAGTAGTATAGCGAACAGGGGCCCAGAGCAGTTCTTC.

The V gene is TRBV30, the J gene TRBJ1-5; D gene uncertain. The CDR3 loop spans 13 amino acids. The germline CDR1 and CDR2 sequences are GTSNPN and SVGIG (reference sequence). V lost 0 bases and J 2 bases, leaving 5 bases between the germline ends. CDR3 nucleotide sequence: TGTGCCTGGAGTGTACTTGGCAATCAGCCCCAGCATTTT. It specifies CAWSVLGNQPQHF.

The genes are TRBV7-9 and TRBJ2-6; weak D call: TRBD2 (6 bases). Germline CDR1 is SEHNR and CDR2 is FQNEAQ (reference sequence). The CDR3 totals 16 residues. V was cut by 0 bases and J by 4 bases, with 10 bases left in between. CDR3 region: CASSLAGGFGANVLTF. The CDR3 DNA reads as TGTGCCAGCAGCTTAGCTGGAGGGTTCGGGGCCAACGTCCTGACTTTC.

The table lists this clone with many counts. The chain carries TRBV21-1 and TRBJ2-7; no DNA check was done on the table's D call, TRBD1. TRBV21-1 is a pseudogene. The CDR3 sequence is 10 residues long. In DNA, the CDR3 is TGTGCCAGCAGCAAATCAGAGCAGTACTTC. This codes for CASSKSEQYF.

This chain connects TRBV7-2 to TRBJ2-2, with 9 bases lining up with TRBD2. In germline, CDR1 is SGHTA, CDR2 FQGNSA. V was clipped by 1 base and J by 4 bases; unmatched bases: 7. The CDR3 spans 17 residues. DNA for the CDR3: TGTGCCAGCAGCTTAGTTAGTAGCGGGGGACCCACCGGGGAGCTGTTTTTT. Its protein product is CASSLVSSGGPTGELFF.

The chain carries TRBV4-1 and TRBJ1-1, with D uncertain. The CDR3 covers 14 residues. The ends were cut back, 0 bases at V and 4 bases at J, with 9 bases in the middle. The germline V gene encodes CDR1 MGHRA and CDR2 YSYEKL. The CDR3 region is CASSQEGGFTEAFF. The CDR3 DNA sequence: TGCGCCAGCAGCCAAGAAGGAGGTTTCACTGAAGCTTTCTTT.